This TCR beta chain was documented in a study of blood T cell repertoires in COVID-19 (dated by TCRdb to 2019 to 2021). About the full investigation: The collaborator samples originated in the United States, Italy and Spain and spanned the acute and convalescent phases of COVID-19. The prospective study material was composed of cDNA or gDNA derived from T cells, B-cell-depleted T cells, or PBMCs. The dataset comprised deeply sampled blood TCRbeta repertoires from subjects exposed to, actively infected with, or recovered from COVID-19. The repertoires were made available in a free public database intended to serve as a resource for research on the immune response to SARS-CoV-2. Samples were obtained from the ongoing ImmuneRACE study (first 160 participants) and from over 1,000 subjects provided by 6 global collaborators. A de-identified subject ID, COVID-19 status, age in years and sex were almost always included in the sample metadata. HLA class I and class II types, where available, came from metadata supplied by the sample provider rather than from assay-based typing.

As for this clone: Its antigen remains undetermined. No much larger clone is present one base from it, and per-base qualities are unavailable.

Participants in the prospective study were aged roughly 18 to 100 years, lived in over 20 United States geographic areas, and enrolled through a virtual design. In the prospective study, participants were assigned to cohorts based on the clinical history participants reported in a screening survey and a study questionnaire. Recovered participants in ImmuneRACE Cohort 3 were defined as having two consecutive negative NP/OP PCR tests, clearance from a healthcare professional, or resolution of symptoms. Each participant in the prospective study had whole blood, serum and a nasopharyngeal or oropharyngeal swab collected by mobile phlebotomists. Prospective study participants could optionally give additional blood draws and questionnaires over an approximately 2-month period. Blood samples from the prospective study were shipped frozen or at room temperature prior to DNA extraction. TCRbeta CDR3 regions were amplified from genomic DNA using the immunoSEQ Assay, a bias-controlled multiplex PCR. The authors processed their data as follows. Nucleated cell counts per sample were estimated from amplification of reference gene primers within the assay. Sequence reads were collapsed and filtered to measure the absolute abundance of every unique TCRbeta CDR3 rearrangement. For each sample, productive Simpson clonality was calculated by taking the square root of Simpson's diversity index across productive rearrangements. TCRdb took over this immuneACCESS table, retaining in-frame rearrangements with V and J assigned. Such tables are incomplete; in checked studies, under half of the missing clones stem from an unresolved V gene, and the remainder is unexplained. V, J and clone size are taken as reported in that table, and D and trimming were inferred from the DNA itself. Here the sample has about 300,000 clones; around 84% occur a single time. 2.5% of the sample is in the top ten clones.

What the research found in general, with its limitations: How much clinical and demographic metadata was included differed by source and by participant, and the metadata was provided uncurated.

This clonotype originated in a woman between 50 and 59 years old who had recovered from COVID-19. Sequencing was carried out using PBMCs or T cells enriched from blood (not recorded which).

CDR3 sequence: CASSVGVQGSSPLHF. The DNA sequence is given as TGTGCCAGCAGCGTTGGGGTTCAGGGAAGTTCACCCCTCCACTTT. Rearrangement joined TRBV9 to TRBJ1-6; possibly the D gene is TRBD1, per 5 matching bases. V sheds 2 bases and J sheds 9 bases, leaving 15 bases between their ends. The CDR3, from cysteine to phenylalanine, totals 15 residues. The DNA shown is the 45-base CDR3, in frame from base 1. Looking up the germline V gene yields CDR1 SGDLS and CDR2 YYNGEE.